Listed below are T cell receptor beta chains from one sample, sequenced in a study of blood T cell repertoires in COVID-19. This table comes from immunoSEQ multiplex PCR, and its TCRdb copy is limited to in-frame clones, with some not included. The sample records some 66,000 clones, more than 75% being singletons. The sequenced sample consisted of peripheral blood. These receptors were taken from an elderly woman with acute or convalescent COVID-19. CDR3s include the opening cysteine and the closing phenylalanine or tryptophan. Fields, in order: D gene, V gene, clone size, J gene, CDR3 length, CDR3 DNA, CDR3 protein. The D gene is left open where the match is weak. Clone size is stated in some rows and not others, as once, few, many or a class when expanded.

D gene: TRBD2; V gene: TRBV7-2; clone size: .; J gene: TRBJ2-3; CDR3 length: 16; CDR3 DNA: TGTGCCAGCAGTTTCCAAATAGCGGGAGGGACAGATACGCAGTATTTT; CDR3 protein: CASSFQIAGGTDTQYF
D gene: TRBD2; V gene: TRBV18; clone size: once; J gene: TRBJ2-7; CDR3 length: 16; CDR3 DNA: TGTGCCAGCTCACCGCAAGCGGGAGCGAATATCTACGAGCAGTACTTC; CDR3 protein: CASSPQAGANIYEQYF
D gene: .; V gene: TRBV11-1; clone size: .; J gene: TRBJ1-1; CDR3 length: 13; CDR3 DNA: TGTGCCAGCAGCTTTGGGAGGGGCACTGAAGCTTTCTTT; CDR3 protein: CASSFGRGTEAFF
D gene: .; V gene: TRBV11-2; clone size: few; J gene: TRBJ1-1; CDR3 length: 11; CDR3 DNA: TGTGCCAGCAGCTCGTTCTCTGAAGCTTTCTTT; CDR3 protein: CASSSFSEAFF
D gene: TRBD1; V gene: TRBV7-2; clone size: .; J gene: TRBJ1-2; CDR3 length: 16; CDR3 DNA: TGTGCCAGCAGCTTAGACGGGACAGGTCTCAACTATGGCTACACCTTC; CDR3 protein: CASSLDGTGLNYGYTF
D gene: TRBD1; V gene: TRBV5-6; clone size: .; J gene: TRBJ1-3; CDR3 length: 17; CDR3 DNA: TGTGCCAGCAGCGGACTGACAGGGACGGGATCTGGAAACACCATATATTTT; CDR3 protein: CASSGLTGTGSGNTIYF
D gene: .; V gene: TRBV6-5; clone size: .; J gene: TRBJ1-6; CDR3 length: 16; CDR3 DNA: TGTGCCAGCAGTTACTCCTCCTCGTCCTATAATTCACCCCTCCACTTT; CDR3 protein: CASSYSSSSYNSPLHF
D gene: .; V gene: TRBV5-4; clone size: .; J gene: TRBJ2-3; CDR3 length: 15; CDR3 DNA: TGTGCCAGCAGCTTGGATAAGCGGAGCACAGATACGCAGTATTTT; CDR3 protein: CASSLDKRSTDTQYF
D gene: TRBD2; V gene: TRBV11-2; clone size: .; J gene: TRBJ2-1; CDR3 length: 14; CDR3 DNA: TGTGCCAGCAGCTTAGATCGGACTAGCGGGAGAGTGTTCTTC; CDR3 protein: CASSLDRTSGRVFF
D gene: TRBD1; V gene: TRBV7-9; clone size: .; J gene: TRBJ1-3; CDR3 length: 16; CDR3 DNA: TGTGCCAGTGCTGACCCACAGGGGGCAACGGGAAACACCATATATTTT; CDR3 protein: CASADPQGATGNTIYF
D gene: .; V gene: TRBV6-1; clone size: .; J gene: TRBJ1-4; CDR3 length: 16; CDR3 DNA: TGTGCCAGCAGTGTCCGGGGGTTGGCAACTAATGAAAAACTGTTTTTT; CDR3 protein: CASSVRGLATNEKLFF
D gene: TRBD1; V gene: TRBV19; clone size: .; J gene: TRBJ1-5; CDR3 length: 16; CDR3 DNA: TGTGCCAGTAGTATAGGTCGGGGACAGGGGGGACAGCCCCAGCATTTT; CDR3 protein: CASSIGRGQGGQPQHF
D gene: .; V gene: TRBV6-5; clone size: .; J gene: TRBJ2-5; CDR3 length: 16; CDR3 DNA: TGTGCCAGCAGTTACAACAGCGGAATCCGCCAAGAGACCCAGTACTTC; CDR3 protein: CASSYNSGIRQETQYF
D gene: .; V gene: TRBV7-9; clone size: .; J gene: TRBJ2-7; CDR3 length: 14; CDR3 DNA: TGTGCCAGCAGCTTAGGGCAGGGCCTCAACGAGCAGTACTTC; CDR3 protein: CASSLGQGLNEQYF
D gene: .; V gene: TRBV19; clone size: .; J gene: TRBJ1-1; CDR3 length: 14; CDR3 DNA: TGTGCCAGTAGTAGCCGCTCAGTGAACACTGAAGCTTTCTTT; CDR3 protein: CASSSRSVNTEAFF
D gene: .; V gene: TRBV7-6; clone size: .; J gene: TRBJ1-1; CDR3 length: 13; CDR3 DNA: TGTGCCAGCAGCCCCGGGACACGGCGTGAAGCTTTCTTT; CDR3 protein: CASSPGTRREAFF
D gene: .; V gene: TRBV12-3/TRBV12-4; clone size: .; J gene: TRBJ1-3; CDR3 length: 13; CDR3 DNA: TGTGCCAGCACTGACAGCTCTGGAAACACCATATATTTT; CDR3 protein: CASTDSSGNTIYF
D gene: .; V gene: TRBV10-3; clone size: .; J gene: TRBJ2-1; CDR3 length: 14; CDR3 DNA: TGTGCCACCGCAAAAATGACTACCGACAATGAGCAGTTCTTC; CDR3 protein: CATAKMTTDNEQFF
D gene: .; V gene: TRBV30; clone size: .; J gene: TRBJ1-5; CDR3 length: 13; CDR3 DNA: TGTGCCTGGACAGCGAATAGCAATCAGCCCCAGCATTTT; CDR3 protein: CAWTANSNQPQHF
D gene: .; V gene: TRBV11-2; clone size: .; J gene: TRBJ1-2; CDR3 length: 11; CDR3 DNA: TGTGCCAGCAGCTTCCGCTATGGCTACACCTTC; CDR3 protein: CASSFRYGYTF
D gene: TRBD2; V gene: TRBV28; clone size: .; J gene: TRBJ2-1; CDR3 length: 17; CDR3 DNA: TGTGCCAGCAGTTTAACGCGGGAGGGCCGCTCCTACAATGAGCAGTTCTTC; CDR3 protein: CASSLTREGRSYNEQFF